These 27 T cell receptor beta chains were sequenced from one sample in a study of blood T cell repertoires in COVID-19 (dated by TCRdb to the early 2020s). Library prep was done by the immunoSEQ multiplex PCR assay. In its TCRdb copy, this immuneACCESS table keeps in-frame sequences only and misses some clones. Where compared with another copy, unresolved V genes explain less than half of these, and the others have no known cause. The sample table holds 30,000 to 35,000 clones, of which roughly nine tenths were seen once. Jointly, the top ten make up about 13% of the sample. What was sequenced was peripheral blood. These receptors were obtained from a human donor in a cohort sampled during active COVID-19.

V and J are TRBV29-1 and TRBJ2-2; D is undetermined. The CDR3 totals 13 residues. Trimming stripped 4 bases from V and 0 bases from J, with 6 bases between. Germline V lookup: CDR1 SQVTM, CDR2 ANQGSEA. CDR3 in amino acids: CSVALANTGELFF. The CDR3 coding sequence is TGCAGCGTTGCCCTAGCGAACACCGGGGAGCTGTTTTTT.

The J gene is TRBJ1-1, the V gene TRBV27; 8 bases agree with TRBD1. Germline V gives CDR1 MNHEY, CDR2 SMNVEV (reference sequence). Trimming at V came to 5 bases and at J to 1 base, leaving 6 bases not matched to a gene. The CDR3 runs 15 residues. The DNA for the CDR3 is TGTGCCAGCAGTCGACAGGGGACGAGGAACACTGAAGCTTTCTTT. It yields the protein CASSRQGTRNTEAFF.

The rearrangement uses TRBV11-3 and TRBJ2-1; 14 nucleotides agree with TRBD2. J gave up 9 bases and V 5 bases, and 9 bases lay outside the gene matches. This CDR3 is built from 16 residues. Germline assignment: CDR1 SGHNT and CDR2 YENEEA. The CDR3, as DNA: TGTGCCAGCAGCCAGGGACTAGCGGGAGATAAAGGTGAGCAGTTCTTC. It codes for CASSQGLAGDKGEQFF.

The rearrangement joins TRBV3-1 (or the pseudogene TRBV3-2) to TRBJ1-2; TRBD1 is a possible D gene (6 bases). The CDR3 spans 15 residues. Germline loops: CDR1 LGHDT, CDR2 YNNKEL (reference sequence). The V end lost 1 base, the J end lost 6 bases, and 15 bases lay between the germline ends. The CDR3 loop reads CASSQADQGQNGYTF. DNA for the CDR3: TGTGCCAGCAGCCAAGCAGACCAGGGGCAGAATGGCTACACCTTC.

This clone was seen a handful of times. This chain connects TRBV5-1 to TRBJ2-1; 15 nucleotides line up with TRBD2. The V gene's germline CDR1 is SGHRS and CDR2 YFSETQ. CDR3 length equals 17 residues. J gave up 3 bases and V 5 bases, and 6 bases lay outside the gene matches. In nucleotides, the CDR3 is TGCGCCAGCAGTCGGACTAGCGGGAGGGCCGGCTACAATGAGCAGTTCTTC. This translates into CASSRTSGRAGYNEQFF. Full variable domain (rest looked up from reference TRBV5-1 and TRBJ2-1): KAGVTQTPRYLIKTRGQQVTLSCSPISGHRSVSWYQQTPGQGLQFLFEYFSETQRNKGNFPGRFSGRQFSNSRSEMNVSTLELGDSALYLCASSRTSGRAGYNEQFFGPGTRLTVL.

This chain joins TRBV5-6 and TRBJ2-1; 14 bases fit TRBD2. Germline V lookup: CDR1 SGHDT, CDR2 YYEEEE. V trimming: 0 bases; J trimming: 1 base; junction bases outside the gene matches: 3. The CDR3 contains 18 residues. This CDR3 is CASSLEGTSGSSYNEQFF. The DNA of the CDR3 is TGTGCCAGCAGCTTGGAGGGGACTAGCGGGAGTTCCTACAATGAGCAGTTCTTC.

This clone showed up just once. The chain links TRBV29-1 to TRBJ2-7, with 10 bases aligning to TRBD2. The germline CDR1 and CDR2 sequences are SQVTM and ANQGSEA. This CDR3 contains 15 residues. V was clipped by 3 bases and J by 1 base; unmatched bases: 6. CDR3 nucleotides: TGCAGCGTTGACGAGAGCGGGAGGGGATCCTACGAGCAGTACTTC. Translating gives CSVDESGRGSYEQYF.

The V call is TRBV4-1, the J call TRBJ2-3; D is unresolved. Deletions cut 0 bases from V and 2 bases from J, with 12 bases between. CDR1 MGHRA and CDR2 YSYEKL come from the germline V gene. This CDR3 comprises 16 residues. CDR3 coding DNA: TGCGCCAGCAGCCAAGAGGAGATCCTTTACACAGATACGCAGTATTTT. Its protein product is CASSQEEILYTDTQYF.

This chain uses TRBV28 with TRBJ2-7; 7 bases line up with TRBD1. Germline V gives CDR1 MDHEN, CDR2 SYDVKM. V lost 3 bases to trimming and J lost 5 bases; unmatched junction nucleotides: 7. CDR3 size: 14 residues. The CDR3 loop is CASSFRDSRHEQYF. As DNA, the CDR3 is TGTGCCAGCAGTTTCCGGGACAGTCGCCACGAGCAGTACTTC.

The chain combines TRBV6-2 or TRBV6-3 with TRBJ2-1; 7 bases fit TRBD2. CDR1 MNHEY and CDR2 SVGEGT come from the germline V gene. V was clipped by 2 bases and J by 8 bases; unmatched bases: 9. This CDR3 comprises 15 residues. The CDR3 protein is CASSYLPGGLDEQFF. The DNA for the CDR3 is TGTGCCAGCAGTTACCTCCCGGGAGGCCTCGATGAGCAGTTCTTC.

V is TRBV5-1 and J is TRBJ2-1; D gene uncertain. CDR1 is SGHRS, CDR2 YFSETQ, per germline. V lost 7 bases, J lost 4 bases, and 18 bases lay in between. CDR3 length: 15 amino acids. The CDR3 reads CASSRRLDSYNEQFF. DNA of the CDR3: TGCGCCAGCTCCCGGCGGCTAGATTCTTACAATGAGCAGTTCTTC.

The gene calls are TRBV6-9 and TRBJ2-7; D perhaps matches TRBD1 (5 bases). The germline V gene has CDR1 MNHGY and CDR2 SVAAGI. Trimming pared 7 bases from V and 3 bases from J, leaving 22 bases between. The CDR3 contains 16 residues. The DNA of the CDR3 is TGTGCCAGCACCCTGCCGGGTAAAGGGGTTTTCTACGAGCAGTACTTC. It codes for CASTLPGKGVFYEQYF.

The V gene is TRBV4-1, the J gene TRBJ2-1; 13 bases line up with TRBD2. The ends lost 1 base at V and 7 bases at J; junction bases unmatched: 7. CDR1 MGHRA and CDR2 YSYEKL come from the germline V gene. The CDR3 covers 17 residues. CDR3 nucleotide sequence: TGCGCCAGCAGCCAAGGGTGGACTAGCGGGAGTTCAAATGAGCAGTTCTTC. This translates into CASSQGWTSGSSNEQFF.

This clone was seen a single time. The V and J genes are TRBV7-2 and TRBJ2-2; D is undetermined. The CDR3 extends over 15 amino acids. Trimming shortened V by 1 base and J by 1 base, and 7 bases separated the two germline ends. Per germline, CDR1 SGHTA and CDR2 FQGNSA. The CDR3 reads CASSLVRMNTGELFF. The CDR3 DNA follows: TGTGCCAGCAGCTTAGTGAGAATGAACACCGGGGAGCTGTTTTTT.

This clone was found a few times. The V and J genes are TRBV4-3 and TRBJ1-2; 8 nucleotides align to TRBD1. Unmatched junction bases numbered 3, after V lost 4 bases and J lost 2 bases. CDR3 size: 14 residues. Germline-derived CDR1 and CDR2 are LGHNA and YSLEER. The CDR3 sequence is CASSPGQENYGYTF. CDR3 DNA: TGCGCCAGCAGCCCGGGACAGGAAAACTATGGCTACACCTTC.

The chain employs TRBV12-3 or TRBV12-4 and TRBJ1-1; D gene ambiguous. V was clipped by 3 bases and J by 3 bases, with 2 bases between them. The length of the CDR3 is 11 residues. This CDR3 reads CASSFYTEAFF. For the CDR3, the DNA is TGTGCCAGCAGTTTCTACACTGAAGCTTTCTTT.

V is TRBV6-2 or TRBV6-3 and J is TRBJ1-2, with a possible D match to TRBD1 (5 bases). V lost 2 bases, J lost 10 bases, and 14 bases lay in between. The CDR3 spans 13 residues. Germline V gene lookup returns CDR1 MNHEY and CDR2 SVGEGT. Written as DNA, the CDR3 is TGTGCCAGCAGTTACGGTTCAGGGACTGTCTACACCTTC. Amino acid sequence: CASSYGSGTVYTF.

The rearrangement links TRBV29-1 to TRBJ1-2; 8 nucleotides match TRBD1. The germline V gene has CDR1 SQVTM and CDR2 ANQGSEA. CDR3 size: 12 residues. The junction had 2 bases not matched to a gene; V was cut back by 2 bases and J by 6 bases. The CDR3 nucleotides are TGCAGCGTTGAACAGGGGGCCAATGGCTACACCTTC. Translating gives CSVEQGANGYTF. Full variable domain (outside the CDR3, taken from reference TRBV29-1 and TRBJ1-2): SAVISQKPSRDICQRGTSLTIQCQVDSQVTMMFWYRQQPGQSLTLIATANQGSEATYESGFVIDKFPISRPNLTFSTLTVSNMSPEDSSIYLCSVEQGANGYTFGSGTRLTVV.

The chain combines TRBV6-6 with TRBJ2-3; 7 bases fit TRBD2. CDR1 and CDR2 from the germline V gene are MNHNY and SVGAGI (reference sequence). The CDR3 sequence is 15 residues long. The junction had 5 bases not matched to a gene; V was cut back by 1 base and J by 4 bases. CDR3 residues: CASSYLRERPDTQYF. Written as DNA, the CDR3 is TGTGCCAGCAGTTACTTGCGGGAGCGTCCAGATACGCAGTATTTT.

The rearrangement uses TRBV4-1 and TRBJ2-7; 11 positions match TRBD1. V shed 2 bases, J shed 4 bases, and the junction held 7 bases outside the gene matches. CDR1 is MGHRA, CDR2 YSYEKL, per germline. The CDR3 runs 16 residues. The CDR3 spells CASSQPGTGGRYEQYF. In DNA, the CDR3 is TGCGCCAGCAGCCAACCTGGGACAGGGGGTAGGTACGAGCAGTACTTC.

The V gene is TRBV21-1, the J gene TRBJ1-1; the table's D call TRBD1 went unverified against the DNA. TRBV21-1 constitutes a pseudogene. The CDR3 spans 19 residues. CDR3 DNA: TGTGCCAGCAGCACCCCGTCCGGTCAGGGGAGCCCTGTGAACACTGAAGCTTTCTTT. It is translated as CASSTPSGQGSPVNTEAFF.

V and J are TRBV4-1 and TRBJ2-5, with a weak D call TRBD1 (6 bases). This CDR3 is 15 amino acids long. Trimming removed 0 bases from V and 1 base from J, with 9 bases in between. The germline V gene has CDR1 MGHRA and CDR2 YSYEKL. The CDR3 loop is CASSQDRGPQETQYF. The CDR3 DNA reads TGCGCCAGCAGCCAAGACAGGGGCCCCCAAGAGACCCAGTACTTC.

The V and J genes are TRBV7-3 and TRBJ1-2; D call uncertain. The V gene's germline CDR1 is SGHTA and CDR2 FQGTGA. Trimming removed 5 bases from V and 4 bases from J, with 14 bases in between. The CDR3 sequence is 14 residues long. Written as DNA, the CDR3 is TGTGCCAGCAGCCCCAGCCCAGGTGGCTATGGCTACACCTTC. Protein product: CASSPSPGGYGYTF.

The chain carries TRBV6-5 and TRBJ1-6; a possible D gene is TRBD1 (5 bases). The V and J ends lost 5 bases and 7 bases respectively, with 15 bases between them. The CDR3 is 15 residues long. The germline V gene has CDR1 MNHEY and CDR2 SVGAGI. CDR3 nucleotide sequence: TGTGCCAGCAGTCAACCGACAGTGACCAATTCACCCCTCCACTTT. This encodes CASSQPTVTNSPLHF.

This clone was counted once. The J gene is TRBJ2-3, the V gene TRBV7-8; a possible D gene is TRBD2 (5 bases). Trimming shortened V by 7 bases and J by 0 bases, and 11 bases separated the two germline ends. The length of the CDR3 is 14 residues. Germline CDR1 SGHVS, CDR2 FQNEAQ. CDR3 bases: TGTGCCAGCACCGTGGGAGCGAGCACAGATACGCAGTATTTT. Amino acids: CASTVGASTDTQYF.

The chain employs TRBV30 and TRBJ1-1; no definite D call. Trimming took 1 base from V and 1 from J, leaving 10 bases between them. This CDR3 spans 14 amino acids. The germline CDR1 and CDR2 sequences are GTSNPN and SVGIG (reference sequence). The CDR3 reads CAWSGFTRNTEAFF. Written as DNA, the CDR3 is TGTGCCTGGAGTGGCTTCACAAGGAACACTGAAGCTTTCTTT.

The CDR3: CASSQDRAPYNEQFF. CDR3 in DNA: TGTGCCAGCAGCCAAGATCGAGCACCCTACAATGAGCAGTTCTTC. V usage is TRBV4-2 and J usage is TRBJ2-1, with D uncertain. V dropped 0 bases and J dropped 2 bases, with 8 bases sitting between them. Germline V gene sequence: CDR1 LGHNA, CDR2 YNFKEQ. This CDR3 has 15 residues.